This TCR beta chain was documented in a study of lymphopenia after photon versus proton radiotherapy. Study-level results: Proton therapy kept repertoires fairly stable, unlike photons, which gained effector/memory cells.

This CDR3 is built from 16 residues. V was clipped by 5 bases and J by 1 base, with 16 bases between them. Germline CDR1 reads MRHNA; CDR2 reads SNTAGT. The table came from immunoSEQ multiplex PCR; TCRdb's copy has only in-frame clones and leaves some out. The data show approximately 160,000 clones, approximately 90% seen once. As to this clone: The antigen remains undetermined.

This TCR came from a man over 45 with gastric cancer. Material: peripheral blood, obtained from a patient treated with photon-based radiotherapy. The gene calls are TRBV6-4 and TRBJ2-3; no clear D. The CDR3 sequence: CASSRGPSLRTDTQYF. The CDR3 coding sequence is TGTGCCAGCAGTCGCGGACCTTCCCTACGCACAGATACGCAGTATTTT.